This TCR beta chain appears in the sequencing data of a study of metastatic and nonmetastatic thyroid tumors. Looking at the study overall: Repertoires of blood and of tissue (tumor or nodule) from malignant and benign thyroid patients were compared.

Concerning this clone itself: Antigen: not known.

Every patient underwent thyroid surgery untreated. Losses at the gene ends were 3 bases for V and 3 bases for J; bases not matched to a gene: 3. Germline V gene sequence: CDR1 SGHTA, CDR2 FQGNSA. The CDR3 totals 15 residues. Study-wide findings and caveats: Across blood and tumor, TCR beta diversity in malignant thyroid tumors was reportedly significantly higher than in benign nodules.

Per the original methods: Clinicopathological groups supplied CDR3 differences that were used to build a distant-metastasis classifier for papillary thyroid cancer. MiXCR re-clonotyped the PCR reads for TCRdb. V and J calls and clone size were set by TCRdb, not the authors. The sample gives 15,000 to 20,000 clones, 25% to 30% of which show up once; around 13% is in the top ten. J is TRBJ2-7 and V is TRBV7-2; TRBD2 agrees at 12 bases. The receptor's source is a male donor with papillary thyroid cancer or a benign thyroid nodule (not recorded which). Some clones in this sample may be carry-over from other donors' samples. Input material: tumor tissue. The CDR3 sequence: CASSLGTSGYYEQYF. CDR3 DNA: TGTGCCAGCAGCTTGGGGACTAGCGGGTACTACGAGCAGTACTTC.